Below, 18 T cell receptor beta chains from the same sample are listed, as sequenced in a study of cytomegalovirus exposure and HLA in healthy donors. Vbeta (60) and Jbeta (13) primers were used in the PCR. Sequenced by immunoSEQ multiplex PCR; TCRdb stores in-frame clones only, minus some. The table has around 300,000 clones, roughly 81% seen once; the top ten hold approximately 2%. Sample: PBMCs. The receptors shown here come from a woman aged 40 to 50 in good health and CMV-seropositive.

The rearrangement joins TRBV7-2 to TRBJ2-5; 16 positions match TRBD2. Germline V gives CDR1 SGHTA, CDR2 FQGNSA. The V gene end was trimmed by 5 bases and the J gene end by 11 bases; junction bases not matched to a gene: 5. CDR3 length equals 14 residues. This CDR3 is CASSDGTSGREQYF. CDR3 in DNA: TGTGCCAGCAGCGATGGGACTAGCGGGAGGGAGCAGTACTTC. Full variable domain (outside the CDR3, taken from reference TRBV7-2 and TRBJ2-5): GAGVSQSPSNKVTEKGKDVELRCDPISGHTALYWYRQSLGQGLEFLIYFQGNSAPDKSGLPSDRFSAERTGGSVSTLTIQRTQQEDSAVYLCASSDGTSGREQYFGPGTRLLVL.

J is TRBJ1-4 and V is TRBV11-2; 9 nucleotides align to TRBD1. Trimming at V came to 5 bases and at J to 16 bases, leaving 11 bases not matched to a gene. This CDR3 is built from 13 residues. CDR1 and CDR2 from the germline V gene are SGHAT and FQNNGV. CDR3 coding DNA: TGTGCCAGCAGCCCCCGGACAGGGGAGAAGCAGTTTTTT. Translation: CASSPRTGEKQFF. Together with reference TRBV11-2 and TRBJ1-4, the CDR3 gives the full variable domain: EAGVAQSPRYKIIEKRQSVAFWCNPISGHATLYWYQQILGQGPKLLIQFQNNGVVDDSQLPKDRFSAERLKGVDSTLKIQPAKLEDSAVYLCASSPRTGEKQFFGSGTQLSVL.

V is TRBV28 and J is TRBJ1-2; 11 bases are shared with TRBD1. V lost 2 bases to trimming and J lost 5 bases; unmatched junction nucleotides: 13. Germline CDR1 reads MDHEN; CDR2 reads SYDVKM. This CDR3 has 18 residues. The CDR3 DNA reads as TGTGCCAGCAGTTTACGCGGGACAGGGGGTACGGTAGGATATGGCTACACCTTC. Its protein product is CASSLRGTGGTVGYGYTF.

The chain uses TRBV7-2 and TRBJ2-5, with D possibly TRBD1 on 7 matching bases. From germline, CDR1 is SGHTA and CDR2 FQGNSA. This CDR3 is built from 15 residues. Trimming pared 2 bases from V and 4 bases from J, leaving 14 bases between. CDR3 in DNA: TGTGCCAGCAGCTTATATGGAGGGGGCATAGAGACCCAGTACTTC. This encodes CASSLYGGGIETQYF.

Of note for this clone: The sample contains more than one DNA sequence encoding this CDR3. V usage is TRBV5-1 and J usage is TRBJ2-7, with D maybe TRBD1 (5 bases). Trimming left V 2 bases short and J 4 bases short, with 13 bases between. The CDR3 is 14 amino acids. The germline gives CDR1 SGHRS, CDR2 YFSETQ. CDR3 nucleotide sequence: TGCGCCAGCAGCTTAACAGGTGATCTGTACGAGCAGTACTTC. It translates to CASSLTGDLYEQYF.

The CDR3 DNA follows: TGTGCCAGCAGCCCCGGATTGGGGGACAGGGTCTCCGGGGAGCTGTTTTTT. Its translation is CASSPGLGDRVSGELFF. The chain combines TRBV7-9 with TRBJ2-2, with TRBD1 identical over 9 bases. CDR1 and CDR2 (germline): SEHNR, FQNEAQ (reference sequence). This CDR3 is 17 amino acids long. Germline trimming cut 5 bases from V and 6 bases from J; bases unmatched to any gene: 13.

The chain combines TRBV14 with TRBJ2-3; maybe TRBD2 (5 bases). CDR3 length: 15 residues. Trimming stripped 1 base from V and 5 bases from J, with 13 bases between. Germline CDR1 is SGHDN and CDR2 is FVKESK. CDR3 DNA: TGTGCCAGCAGCCAAGTGTCAGGACTGGAAGATACGCAGTATTTT. This codes for CASSQVSGLEDTQYF.

The V call is TRBV9, the J call TRBJ1-2; possibly TRBD1 for D (6 bases). The V gene lost 2 bases and the J gene lost 4 bases, with 15 bases spanning the gap. Germline CDR1 reads SGDLS; CDR2 reads YYNGEE. This CDR3 region has 15 residues. The CDR3 protein is CASSVQGGGLYGYTF. DNA for the CDR3: TGTGCCAGCAGCGTCCAAGGGGGGGGGCTCTATGGCTACACCTTC.

The V gene is TRBV5-4, the J gene TRBJ1-2; no reliable D call. This CDR3 contains 15 residues. V lost 0 bases, J lost 1 base, and 10 bases lay in between. Germline lookup yields CDR1 SGHNT and CDR2 YYREEE (reference sequence). The CDR3 sequence is CASSLGQDNNYGYTF. CDR3 nucleotides: TGTGCCAGCAGCTTGGGGCAGGATAATAACTATGGCTACACCTTC.

The chain employs TRBV2 and TRBJ2-7; 15 positions agree with TRBD2. The germline CDR1 and CDR2 sequences are SNHLY and FYNNEI. V gave up 6 bases and J gave up 5 bases; unmatched junction bases: 8. CDR3 size: 16 residues. The CDR3 region has the DNA TGTGCCAGCAGCCGGGGACTAGCGGGGGGAGACGACGAGCAGTACTTC. It is translated as CASSRGLAGGDDEQYF.

This clone was recorded only once. This chain links TRBV18 with TRBJ2-3; D might be TRBD2 (6 bases). V was cut by 4 bases and J by 2 bases, with 16 bases left in between. The CDR3 has 16 residues. Germline V gene lookup returns CDR1 KGHSH and CDR2 LQKENI. Here the CDR3 reads CASSRANGEVTDTQYF. CDR3 in DNA: TGTGCCAGCTCACGCGCAAATGGGGAGGTCACAGATACGCAGTATTTT.

The chain has TRBV27 and TRBJ1-2; TRBD1 aligns across 7 bases. J was trimmed by 4 bases and V by 6 bases; bases with no gene match: 5. This CDR3 region has 13 residues. CDR1 and CDR2 from the germline V gene are MNHEY and SMNVEV (reference sequence). The CDR3: CASRTGSGYGYTF. Written as DNA, the CDR3 is TGTGCCAGCAGGACAGGGTCCGGCTATGGCTACACCTTC.

V is TRBV7-2 and J is TRBJ2-7; weak D call: TRBD2 (7 bases). This CDR3 region has 14 residues. V was clipped by 6 bases and J by 0 bases, with 12 bases between them. Germline values: CDR1 SGHTA, CDR2 FQGNSA. CDR3 sequence reads: CASRRGGSSYEQYF. Written as DNA, the CDR3 is TGTGCCAGCAGGCGCGGGGGCTCCTCCTACGAGCAGTACTTC. The full variable domain, its missing parts supplied by reference TRBV7-2 and TRBJ2-7, is GAGVSQSPSNKVTEKGKDVELRCDPISGHTALYWYRQSLGQGLEFLIYFQGNSAPDKSGLPSDRFSAERTGGSVSTLTIQRTQQEDSAVYLCASRRGGSSYEQYFGPGTRLTVT.

With regard to this clone: The same CDR3 can be traced to other DNA sequences in this sample. This rearrangement joins TRBV27 to TRBJ2-2; TRBD1 might be the D (6 bases). The ends were cut back, 6 bases at V and 3 bases at J, with 11 bases in the middle. Germline V CDR1 and CDR2: MNHEY, SMNVEV (reference sequence). CDR3 size: 14 residues. CDR3: CASRRDTYTGELFF. For the CDR3, the DNA is TGTGCCAGCAGACGGGACACTTACACCGGGGAGCTGTTTTTT.

The sample holds one count of this clone. The chain is built from TRBV7-2 and TRBJ2-2; 10 nucleotides match TRBD2. Germline V gene data show CDR1 as SGHTA and CDR2 as FQGNSA. This CDR3 comprises 16 residues. The ends lost 5 bases at V and 6 bases at J; junction bases unmatched: 9. CDR3 sequence reads: CASSPLASGSSGELFF. The CDR3 bases are TGTGCCAGCAGCCCCTTGGCTAGCGGGAGCTCCGGGGAGCTGTTTTTT.

This clone was seen more than once but under ten times. The V gene is TRBV5-4, the J gene TRBJ1-1; 8 nucleotides align to TRBD1. This CDR3 is built from 15 residues. The ends lost 4 bases at V and 7 bases at J; junction bases unmatched: 12. Germline CDR1 SGHNT, CDR2 YYREEE (reference sequence). The CDR3 DNA is TGTGCCAGCAGCCACAGACCGGACAGGGACGTTGAAGCTTTCTTT. Its protein product is CASSHRPDRDVEAFF.

The genes are TRBV19 and TRBJ2-2; D possibly corresponds to TRBD2 (7 bases). Trimming cost V 4 bases and J 2 bases, with 23 bases left between them. This CDR3 region has 19 residues. CDR1 is LNHDA and CDR2 is SQIVND in the germline V gene (reference sequence). CDR3 nucleotide sequence: TGTGCCAGTAGTACGGTACTAGGGGGGGCAGGGCTAAACACCGGGGAGCTGTTTTTT. Translation gives CASSTVLGGAGLNTGELFF. The full variable domain, in which reference TRBV19 and TRBJ2-2 provide the parts outside the CDR3, is DGGITQSPKYLFRKEGQNVTLSCEQNLNHDAMYWYRQDPGQGLRLIYYSQIVNDFQKGDIAEGYSVSREKKESFPLTVTSAQKNPTAFYLCASSTVLGGAGLNTGELFFGEGSRLTVL.

The chain employs TRBV5-1 and TRBJ2-7, with D possibly TRBD2 on 6 matching bases. The CDR3 runs 14 residues. Trimming shortened V by 4 bases and J by 0 bases, and 11 bases separated the two germline ends. CDR1 is SGHRS and CDR2 is YFSETQ in the germline V gene. In nucleotides, the CDR3 is TGCGCCAGCAGCCGGGGAGGCCCCTCCTACGAGCAGTACTTC. It translates to CASSRGGPSYEQYF.